The 17 T cell receptor beta chains given below trace back to one sample, sequenced in a study of shared clonotypes between healthy human individuals (dated by TCRdb to 2019 to 2021). The library was prepared using the immunoSEQ multiplex PCR assay. The source is immuneACCESS, and TCRdb retained only in-frame sequences with V and J called. Part of the clones is not carried over; for the studies checked, unresolved V genes explain less than half of this, and the remainder is unexplained. This sample comprises about 2.3 million clones, less than 95% of them detected only once. The ten largest account for around 0.35% of the sample. The sequenced material came from naive CD4+ T cells from PBMCs. The meaning of the sample's cell subset or site label: CD45RA+ positively selected. The receptors shown here come from a man between 18 and 29 years old in good health. Some clones in this sample may be carry-over from other donors' samples.

A single count supports this clone. Additional DNA sequences in this sample encode the identical CDR3. This chain connects TRBV29-1 to TRBJ1-4, with a possible D match to TRBD1 (5 bases). The CDR3 extends over 14 amino acids. Trimming took 4 bases from V and 0 from J, leaving 9 bases between them. Germline CDR1 is SQVTM and CDR2 is ANQGSEA. Here the CDR3 reads CSVVGTATNEKLFF. Written as DNA, the CDR3 is TGCAGCGTTGTAGGGACGGCAACTAATGAAAAACTGTTTTTT.

V gene TRBV14 combines with J gene TRBJ2-7; D gene uncertain. CDR3 size: 14 residues. CDR1 and CDR2 from the germline V gene are SGHDN and FVKESK. With 4 bases removed from V and 4 bases from J, the gap between germline ends came to 14 bases. The DNA for the CDR3 is TGTGCCAGCAGCCCGGAATTCCGGGTGTACGAGCAGTACTTC. It encodes CASSPEFRVYEQYF.

V is TRBV10-3 and J is TRBJ2-4; 11 bases fit TRBD2. After removal of 2 bases from V and 0 bases from J, the junction contained 9 bases not matched to a gene. Germline V lookup: CDR1 ENHRY, CDR2 SYGVKD. This CDR3 is built from 19 residues. The CDR3 reads CAISEGTSGSGGAKNIQYF. In nucleotides, the CDR3 is TGTGCCATCAGTGAGGGGACTAGCGGCTCTGGGGGAGCCAAAAACATTCAGTACTTC.

The J gene is TRBJ2-3, the V gene TRBV14; TRBD2 is a possible D gene (5 bases). V lost 0 bases and J lost 4, with 8 bases in between. Germline V CDR1 and CDR2: SGHDN, FVKESK. The CDR3 spans 14 residues. The CDR3 loop is CASSQDRGPDTQYF. CDR3 DNA: TGTGCCAGCAGCCAAGATCGAGGGCCAGATACGCAGTATTTT.

V usage is TRBV7-3 and J usage is TRBJ2-7; TRBD1 matches at 8 bases. The junction had 12 bases not matched to a gene; V was cut back by 8 bases and J by 6 bases. Germline-derived CDR1 and CDR2 are SGHTA and FQGTGA. The CDR3 runs 14 residues. CDR3 amino acids: CASAPGRGLVEQYF. The CDR3 nucleotides read TGTGCCAGCGCACCCGGCAGGGGGCTAGTCGAGCAGTACTTC.

This sequence joins TRBV6-5 and TRBJ2-3, with no clear D. The germline V gene encodes CDR1 MNHEY and CDR2 SVGAGI. CDR3 length: 13 amino acids. V dropped 2 bases and J dropped 6 bases, with 9 bases sitting between them. DNA for the CDR3: TGTGCCAGCAGTTACCAACGTGGGGATACGCAGTATTTT. Protein: CASSYQRGDTQYF.

On this clone: Other DNA variants within this sample encode the same CDR3. CDR3 DNA: TGTGCCAGCAGCCTAGGACAGGGGTGGGCCGAGCAGTACTTC. The encoded protein is CASSLGQGWAEQYF. This chain connects TRBV7-9 to TRBJ2-7, with 9 nucleotides matching TRBD1. From germline, CDR1 is SEHNR and CDR2 FQNEAQ (reference sequence). The CDR3 has 14 amino acids. With 5 bases clipped from V and 6 bases from J, the junction kept 8 bases outside the gene matches.

This clone was found once. This chain joins TRBV18 and TRBJ1-1; D is uncertain. Trimming stripped 5 bases from V and 5 bases from J, with 21 bases between. The germline gives CDR1 KGHSH, CDR2 LQKENI. This CDR3 comprises 16 residues. CDR3 region: CASSTRRRTPGTEAFF. The DNA for the CDR3 is TGTGCCAGCTCAACCAGGCGCAGGACCCCGGGGACTGAAGCTTTCTTT.

CDR3 nucleotides: TGCGCCAGCAGCTTGGCCGCGACAGCCAACACTGAAGCTTTCTTT. It specifies CASSLAATANTEAFF. The chain joins TRBV5-1 to TRBJ1-1; the D gene is possibly TRBD1 (5 bases). This CDR3 is built from 15 residues. Germline V lookup: CDR1 SGHRS, CDR2 YFSETQ. Between the trimmed V and J ends, which lost 0 bases and 2 bases, there was a span of 11 bases.

This clone was found once. The rearrangement joins TRBV30 to TRBJ2-2; 8 nucleotides agree with TRBD1. V lost 4 bases and J lost 5; bases outside the gene matches: 6. CDR1 is GTSNPN, CDR2 SVGIG, per germline (reference sequence). This CDR3 spans 14 amino acids. CDR3 nucleotide sequence: TGTGCCTGGAACAGGGGGTCCGGAACCGGGGAGCTGTTTTTT. It yields the protein CAWNRGSGTGELFF.

The chain joins TRBV19 to TRBJ2-3; 9 nucleotides agree with TRBD2. This CDR3 is built from 13 residues. V was pared by 6 bases and J by 6 bases, with 4 bases of the junction left unmatched. The germline V gene has CDR1 LNHDA and CDR2 SQIVND (reference sequence). The CDR3 nucleotides read TGTGCCAGTAGGGCTAGCGGGATGGATACGCAGTATTTT. Amino acids: CASRASGMDTQYF. The full variable domain, with the rest looked up from reference TRBV19 and TRBJ2-3, is DGGITQSPKYLFRKEGQNVTLSCEQNLNHDAMYWYRQDPGQGLRLIYYSQIVNDFQKGDIAEGYSVSREKKESFPLTVTSAQKNPTAFYLCASRASGMDTQYFGPGTRLTVL.

CDR3 nucleotides: TGTGCCAGCAGCTCGGCCGGGACAGGGACCTACGAGCAGTACTTC. As protein: CASSSAGTGTYEQYF. The chain couples TRBV7-3 to TRBJ2-7, with 9 nucleotides matching TRBD1. Germline-derived CDR1 and CDR2 are SGHTA and FQGTGA. Losses at the gene ends were 4 bases for V and 2 bases for J; bases not matched to a gene: 6. CDR3 length: 15 residues. Combining the CDR3 with reference TRBV7-3 and TRBJ2-7 gives the whole variable domain GAGVSQTPSNKVTEKGKYVELRCDPISGHTALYWYRQSLGQGPEFLIYFQGTGAADDSGLPNDRFFAVRPEGSVSTLKIQRTERGDSAVYLCASSSAGTGTYEQYFGPGTRLTVT.

V is TRBV7-9 and J is TRBJ1-2; no reliable D call. V lost 4 bases and J lost 1, with 7 bases in between. This CDR3 is 13 amino acids long. CDR1 is SEHNR and CDR2 is FQNEAQ in the germline V gene (reference sequence). CDR3 sequence: CASSSEGNYGYTF. CDR3 nucleotides: TGTGCCAGCAGCTCGGAGGGTAACTATGGCTACACCTTC.

J is TRBJ2-1 and V is TRBV4-2, with TRBD2 matching 13 bases. The germline V gene encodes CDR1 LGHNA and CDR2 YNFKEQ. The V and J ends lost 5 bases and 7 bases, in that order; junction bases with no gene match: 8. There are 16 residues in the CDR3. Here the CDR3 reads CASSGRTSGSRNEQFF. DNA of the CDR3: TGTGCCAGCAGCGGACGGACTAGCGGGAGTCGGAATGAGCAGTTCTTC.

This clone showed up just once. The gene calls are TRBV18 and TRBJ1-3; 8 bases map to TRBD1. V lost 2 bases to trimming and J lost 0 bases; unmatched junction nucleotides: 3. Germline assignment: CDR1 KGHSH and CDR2 LQKENI. The CDR3 extends over 16 amino acids. The CDR3 bases are TGTGCCAGCTCACCAAGCCAGGGGGCCTCTGGAAACACCATATATTTT. Translation gives CASSPSQGASGNTIYF.

This chain joins TRBV6-5 and TRBJ1-2; D gene ambiguous. V lost 5 bases and J lost 4, with 17 bases in between. The germline V gene has CDR1 MNHEY and CDR2 SVGAGI. The CDR3 consists of 15 residues. The CDR3 is CASSTDRTSFYGYTF. CDR3 nucleotides: TGTGCCAGCAGTACGGACCGTACGAGTTTCTATGGCTACACCTTC.

The V and J genes are TRBV7-3 and TRBJ1-2, with D possibly matching TRBD1 (6 bases). V lost 6 bases and J 4 bases, leaving 21 bases between the germline ends. There are 16 residues in the CDR3. Germline V gene sequence: CDR1 SGHTA, CDR2 FQGTGA. The DNA of the CDR3 is TGTGCCAGCAGGTTAGGGGGAGGCCCGGGGCTCTATGGCTACACCTTC. This gives the protein CASRLGGGPGLYGYTF.